Shown below are 2 T cell receptor beta chains from a single sample sequenced in a study of blood T cells in healthy people across ages. Combining a sample-barcoded 5' primer with a J-beta primer mix, a second PCR ran for about 6 to 11 cycles. TCRdb processed the 5' RACE reads anew with MiXCR; each CDR3 protein has one entry. The repertoire holds 750,000 to 950,000 distinct CDR3 sequences, with roughly 24% as singletons. The sample also formed part of further work on T cells of mothers and their children.

The sequenced material came from blood. These receptors came from a boy younger than 18 in good health.

The chain links TRBV6-1 to TRBJ2-5, with TRBD1 matching over 11 bases. The CDR3 covers 15 residues. Germline V gene data show CDR1 as MNHNS and CDR2 as SASEGT. J lost 4 bases, V lost 4 bases, and 5 bases had no gene match. This CDR3 is CASSGTGGGGETQYF. The CDR3 DNA reads as TGTGCCAGCAGTGGGACAGGGGGCGGGGGAGAGACCCAGTACTTC.

In its sample, this clonotype was seen a few times. The J gene is TRBJ2-5, the V gene TRBV20-1, with D unclear. Germline CDR1 reads DFQATT; CDR2 reads SNEGSKA (reference sequence). CDR3 length: 14 amino acids. V shed 6 bases and J shed 1 base, with 15 bases lying between them. This CDR3 reads CSALTLGIQETQYF. In nucleotides, the CDR3 is TGCAGTGCCCTCACTCTGGGGATCCAAGAGACCCAGTACTTC.